This T cell receptor beta chain was sequenced during a study of blood T cells in healthy people across ages. Findings and limits, study-wide: Strongly correlated with naive T cell percentage was TCR beta diversity.

For this clonotype: No antigen is known for it.

Through a sample-barcoded 5' primer and a J-beta primer mix, a second PCR was run for 7 to 11 cycles. Using its own MiXCR run on the 5' RACE reads, TCRdb lists one record per CDR3 protein. The sample has roughly 2 million distinct CDR3 sequences, around 48% seen once. The CDR3 length is 17 residues. Trimming stripped 1 base from V and 7 bases from J, with 21 bases between. The germline gives CDR1 LGHNA, CDR2 YSLEER. No fewer than 5 micrograms of total RNA were isolated from every sample. The chain combines TRBV4-3 with TRBJ2-3; the D call may be TRBD1 or TRBD2 (5 bases each). This clonotype was sampled from a woman aged 40 to 50 in good health. Sequenced sample: blood. The CDR3 sequence is CASSQVGGGVLVNTQYF. DNA of the CDR3: TGCGCCAGCAGCCAAGTGGGTGGGGGAGTCCTAGTAAATACGCAGTATTTT.